One sample yielded the 29 T cell receptor beta chains listed below, sequenced in a study of patients and donors after allogeneic stem cell transplantation. TCRdb reprocessed the RT-PCR reads with MiXCR, giving one entry per CDR3 protein. In the table there are 25,000 or so distinct CDR3 sequences, around 7.9% of which are singletons. The sample taken for sequencing was blood, either unsorted or a sorted T cell fraction (not recorded which). These receptors were obtained from a human donor who was either an allogeneic HSCT recipient or a stem cell or donor lymphocyte infusion donor (not recorded which). It is not recorded whose cells these are; they may come from a transplant donor.

Many counts were recorded for this clonotype. The CDR3 region is CASSGSWSMNTEAFF. The CDR3 DNA sequence: TGTGCCAGCAGTGGGAGCTGGTCCATGAACACTGAAGCTTTCTTT. This rearrangement joins TRBV6-1 to TRBJ1-1; D is unresolved. The CDR3 runs 15 residues. V dropped 4 bases and J dropped 0 bases, with 12 bases sitting between them. The germline V gene encodes CDR1 MNHNS and CDR2 SASEGT.

CDR3 nucleotide sequence: TGTGCTAGTGGTTTTGGGGACAGGGTGGACACTGAAGCTTTCTTT. This codes for CASGFGDRVDTEAFF. V is TRBV12-5 and J is TRBJ1-1; 9 bases agree with TRBD1. The V and J ends lost 3 bases and 3 bases, in that order; junction bases with no gene match: 5. Germline CDR1 is LGHNT and CDR2 is FRNRAP. The CDR3 runs to 15 residues. The full variable domain, completed using reference TRBV12-5 and TRBJ1-1, is DARVTQTPRHKVTEMGQEVTMRCQPILGHNTVFWYRQTMMQGLELLAYFRNRAPLDDSGMPKDRFSAEMPDATLATLKIQPSEPRDSAVYFCASGFGDRVDTEAFFGQGTRLTVV.

This chain joins TRBV9 and TRBJ1-2, with D possibly being TRBD1 (5 bases). The germline V and J ends were trimmed by 4 bases and 7 bases, with 17 bases remaining between them. The CDR3 has 14 amino acids. CDR1 and CDR2 from the germline V gene are SGDLS and YYNGEE. DNA for the CDR3: TGTGCCAGCAGCCCCCCCCGTGGGGCGAGTGGCTACACCTTC. Translating gives CASSPPRGASGYTF.

The chain combines TRBV6-2 or TRBV6-3 with TRBJ2-7; D not resolved. The CDR3 has 12 amino acids. Germline-derived CDR1 and CDR2 are MNHEY and SVGEGT. Trimming took 2 bases from V and 3 from J, leaving 5 bases between them. The CDR3 region has the DNA TGTGCCAGCAGTTACCCCTTCTACGAGCAGTACTTC. It is translated as CASSYPFYEQYF.

In this sample, this clonotype turned up many times. The chain combines TRBV13 with TRBJ2-6; D possibly corresponds to TRBD2 (6 bases). V was clipped by 3 bases and J by 0 bases, with 9 bases between them. In germline, CDR1 is PRHDT, CDR2 FYEKMQ (reference sequence). This CDR3 has 16 amino acids. Here the CDR3 DNA reads TGTGCCAGCAGCTTCGGAGGGCACTCTGGGGCCAACGTCCTGACTTTC. Translation gives CASSFGGHSGANVLTF.

This clonotype was detected ten times or more. This rearrangement joins TRBV5-6 to TRBJ2-7; TRBD1 agrees at 8 bases. Losses at the gene ends were 4 bases for V and 6 bases for J; bases not matched to a gene: 12. The V gene's germline CDR1 is SGHDT and CDR2 YYEEEE. The CDR3 contains 15 residues. The CDR3 is CASSPRQGYRGEQYF. The DNA for the CDR3 is TGTGCCAGCAGCCCCAGACAGGGGTACAGGGGCGAGCAGTACTTC.

The chain couples TRBV10-3 to TRBJ1-2; D remains unclear. The CDR3 has 12 residues. Germline loops: CDR1 ENHRY, CDR2 SYGVKD. Trimming pared 4 bases from V and 6 bases from J, leaving 9 bases between. The CDR3 DNA sequence: TGTGCCATCAGTGCTGCGGGAGATGGCTACACCTTC. Translated: CAISAAGDGYTF.

The chain links TRBV4-1 to TRBJ1-5, with D perhaps matching TRBD1 (5 bases). V was trimmed by 0 bases and J by 2 bases, leaving 8 bases between them. CDR1 is MGHRA, CDR2 YSYEKL, per germline. This CDR3 has 15 residues. This CDR3 is CASSQDARGNQPQHF. In DNA, the CDR3 is TGCGCCAGCAGCCAAGATGCCAGGGGCAATCAGCCCCAGCATTTT.

This clonotype was seen a few times. This sequence joins TRBV3-1 and TRBJ2-7; TRBD1 agrees at 7 bases. V was clipped by 3 bases and J by 3 bases; unmatched bases: 2. Germline V gives CDR1 LGHDT, CDR2 YNNKEL (reference sequence). This CDR3 spans 13 amino acids. The CDR3: CASSQGQYYEQYF. The CDR3 DNA sequence: TGTGCCAGCAGCCAGGGACAGTACTACGAGCAGTACTTC.

The V call is TRBV6-1, the J call TRBJ2-2; D remains unclear. Trimming took 6 bases from V and 6 from J, leaving 11 bases between them. Per the germline V gene, CDR1 is MNHNS and CDR2 is SASEGT. The CDR3 runs to 13 residues. The CDR3: CASRPLRSGELFF. CDR3 bases: TGTGCCAGCAGACCTCTACGGTCCGGGGAGCTGTTTTTT.

This clonotype was recorded many times. V is TRBV7-9 and J is TRBJ2-1, with 9 bases matching TRBD1. Germline V gene sequence: CDR1 SEHNR, CDR2 FQNEAQ (reference sequence). Trimming removed 6 bases from V and 6 bases from J; junction bases left unmatched: 6. The CDR3 contains 14 residues. CDR3 loop: CASRGQGKGNEQFF. The CDR3 coding sequence is TGTGCCAGCAGGGGACAGGGTAAGGGCAATGAGCAGTTCTTC. Drawing the rest from reference TRBV7-9 and TRBJ2-1, the complete variable domain is DTGVSQNPRHKITKRGQNVTFRCDPISEHNRLYWYRQTLGQGPEFLTYFQNEAQLEKSRLLSDRFSAERPKGSFSTLEIQRTEQGDSAMYLCASRGQGKGNEQFFGPGTRLTVL.

This clonotype was counted many times. V usage is TRBV3-1 and J usage is TRBJ2-1; D remains ambiguous. Germline CDR1 reads LGHDT; CDR2 reads YNNKEL (reference sequence). This CDR3 is 16 amino acids long. Trimming stripped 1 base from V and 6 bases from J, with 16 bases between. The CDR3 nucleotides are TGTGCCAGCAGCCAAGTCTTTCGGGTTCCTGGCAATGAGCAGTTCTTC. Translation gives CASSQVFRVPGNEQFF.

This clonotype showed up just a few times. V usage is TRBV18 and J usage is TRBJ2-1; D remains unclear. V gave up 3 bases and J gave up 2 bases, with 11 bases separating them. This CDR3 region has 15 residues. Germline assignment: CDR1 KGHSH and CDR2 LQKENI. The CDR3, as DNA: TGTGCCAGCTCACCTACTGACGGGCCCTACAATGAGCAGTTCTTC. Its translation: CASSPTDGPYNEQFF.

This clonotype was picked up many times. V is TRBV9 and J is TRBJ2-5, with D possibly being TRBD1 (5 bases). V was pared by 3 bases and J by 1 base, with 13 bases between. Looked up from germline, CDR1 is SGDLS and CDR2 is YYNGEE. The CDR3 covers 15 residues. CDR3 nucleotides: TGTGCCAGCAGCGCATCGTCCAGGGCCCAAGAGACCCAGTACTTC. As protein: CASSASSRAQETQYF.

This clonotype is judged medium-sized. The rearrangement uses TRBV5-1 and TRBJ2-7; either TRBD1 or TRBD2 may fit D (5 bases each). Trimming pared 3 bases from V and 0 bases from J, leaving 10 bases between. The CDR3 spans 14 residues. The germline V gene has CDR1 SGHRS and CDR2 YFSETQ. The CDR3 DNA reads as TGCGCCAGCAGCTGGGACGCTAGCTCCTACGAGCAGTACTTC. Translated, it gives CASSWDASSYEQYF. The full variable domain, completed using reference TRBV5-1 and TRBJ2-7, is KAGVTQTPRYLIKTRGQQVTLSCSPISGHRSVSWYQQTPGQGLQFLFEYFSETQRNKGNFPGRFSGRQFSNSRSEMNVSTLELGDSALYLCASSWDASSYEQYFGPGTRLTVT.

The genes are TRBV3-1 and TRBJ1-1; the D gene is possibly TRBD1 (5 bases). Trimming left V 0 bases short and J 3 bases short, with 11 bases between. CDR1 is LGHDT and CDR2 is YNNKEL in the germline V gene (reference sequence). This CDR3 contains 15 residues. CDR3 nucleotides: TGTGCCAGCAGCCAAGATTACTGGGGGGACACTGAAGCTTTCTTT. Protein product: CASSQDYWGDTEAFF.

This clonotype was counted a few times. V gene TRBV20-1 combines with J gene TRBJ2-2; 8 positions agree with TRBD2. V shed 3 bases, J shed 0 bases, and the junction held 0 bases outside the gene matches. The CDR3 totals 14 residues. Germline lookup yields CDR1 DFQATT and CDR2 SNEGSKA (reference sequence). The CDR3 reads CSARGLANTGELFF. CDR3 DNA sequence: TGCAGTGCTAGGGGACTAGCGAACACCGGGGAGCTGTTTTTT.

This clonotype was picked up many times. The chain links TRBV20-1 to TRBJ1-5; D perhaps matches TRBD1 (5 bases). V was cut by 0 bases and J by 5 bases, with 14 bases left in between. CDR3 length equals 15 residues. Germline V lookup: CDR1 DFQATT, CDR2 SNEGSKA (reference sequence). CDR3 residues: CSAREGEGRYQPQHF. The CDR3 DNA is TGCAGTGCTAGAGAGGGGGAGGGGCGATATCAGCCCCAGCATTTT.

This clonotype was recorded at least ten times. The chain combines TRBV21-1 with TRBJ1-4. TRBV21-1 is a pseudogene locus. The CDR3 has 16 residues. DNA for the CDR3: TGTGCCAGCAGCCCCCACGGACGACGGTTAAATGAAAAACTGTTTTTT. This sequence encodes CASSPHGRRLNEKLFF.

J is TRBJ2-1 and V is TRBV15; D is undetermined. CDR3 length equals 16 residues. Germline lookup yields CDR1 LNHNV and CDR2 YYDKDF (reference sequence). Trimming removed 2 bases at V and 0 bases at J, with 11 bases between. CDR3 protein: CATSRRRPSSYNEQFF. For the CDR3, the DNA is TGTGCCACCAGCAGAAGGCGCCCTAGCTCCTACAATGAGCAGTTCTTC.

Many counts were recorded for this clonotype. The chain joins TRBV20-1 to TRBJ1-2; maybe TRBD1 (5 bases). Trimming stripped 0 bases from V and 6 bases from J, with 11 bases between. CDR3 length: 13 residues. Per germline, CDR1 DFQATT and CDR2 SNEGSKA (reference sequence). The CDR3 coding sequence is TGCAGTGCTAGAGAGTTTGAGGGGAATGGCTACACCTTC. Amino acids: CSAREFEGNGYTF.

This clonotype was detected many times. The chain uses TRBV18 and TRBJ2-2, with a tentative D call TRBD1 (6 bases). CDR3 length equals 16 residues. Germline V lookup: CDR1 KGHSH, CDR2 LQKENI. Trimming left V 4 bases short and J 3 bases short, with 15 bases between. CDR3 DNA sequence: TGTGCCAGCTCACTAACAGGGAGCACGGACACCGGGGAGCTGTTTTTT. Translating gives CASSLTGSTDTGELFF. The full variable domain, with the rest looked up from reference TRBV18 and TRBJ2-2, is NAGVMQNPRHLVRRRGQEARLRCSPMKGHSHVYWYRQLPEEGLKFMVYLQKENIIDESGMPKERFSAEFPKEGPSILRIQQVVRGDSAAYFCASSLTGSTDTGELFFGEGSRLTVL.

There are many counts of this clonotype. The genes are TRBV24-1 and TRBJ2-5; TRBD1 or TRBD2 may be the D gene (5 bases each). V gave up 5 bases and J gave up 5 bases, with 11 bases separating them. CDR1 KGHDR and CDR2 SFDVKD come from the germline V gene. The CDR3 contains 13 residues. CDR3 in amino acids: CATSGGIAETQYF. For the CDR3, the DNA is TGTGCCACCAGTGGGGGGATAGCGGAGACCCAGTACTTC.

In its sample, this clonotype was seen many times. The rearrangement uses TRBV7-9 and TRBJ1-3; no clear D. The CDR3 consists of 13 residues. V lost 5 bases and J 3 bases, leaving 8 bases between the germline ends. Germline CDR1 SEHNR, CDR2 FQNEAQ (reference sequence). The DNA of the CDR3 is TGTGCCAGCAGCCCCCCTTTTGGAAACACCATATATTTT. Protein sequence: CASSPPFGNTIYF. The variable domain in full, with the rest retrieved from reference TRBV7-9 and TRBJ1-3, is DTGVSQNPRHKITKRGQNVTFRCDPISEHNRLYWYRQTLGQGPEFLTYFQNEAQLEKSRLLSDRFSAERPKGSFSTLEIQRTEQGDSAMYLCASSPPFGNTIYFGEGSWLTVV.

In this sample, this clonotype is medium-sized. J is TRBJ2-7 and V is TRBV10-3, with 11 bases fitting TRBD1. Per the germline V gene, CDR1 is ENHRY and CDR2 is SYGVKD. The J segment lost 3 bases and the V segment lost 8 bases, leaving 3 bases of the junction unmatched. CDR3 length: 13 residues. CDR3 region: CAIGGTGGYEQYF. CDR3 coding DNA: TGTGCCATCGGGGGGACAGGGGGCTACGAGCAGTACTTC.

This clonotype was recorded at least ten times. V is TRBV6-5 and J is TRBJ2-7; 7 nucleotides line up with TRBD2. The CDR3 loop spans 16 amino acids. V lost 0 bases to trimming and J lost 4 bases; unmatched junction nucleotides: 9. From germline, CDR1 is MNHEY and CDR2 SVGAGI. CDR3 DNA sequence: TGTGCCAGCAGTTACTCGAGGCCTAGCGGTGATTACGAGCAGTACTTC. This sequence encodes CASSYSRPSGDYEQYF.

This clonotype was detected ten times or more. The rearrangement uses TRBV15 and TRBJ1-5; D is unclear. The V and J ends lost 8 bases and 2 bases respectively, with 16 bases between them. CDR3 size: 15 residues. Germline CDR1 LNHNV, CDR2 YYDKDF (reference sequence). As DNA, the CDR3 is TGTGCCACCTCAGAAATGGCGGGTCGCAATCAGCCCCAGCATTTT. It specifies CATSEMAGRNQPQHF. Together with reference TRBV15 and TRBJ1-5, the CDR3 gives the full variable domain: DAMVIQNPRYQVTQFGKPVTLSCSQTLNHNVMYWYQQKSSQAPKLLFHYYDKDFNNEADTPDNFQSRRPNTSFCFLDIRSPGLGDTAMYLCATSEMAGRNQPQHFGDGTRLSIL.

V gene TRBV7-9 combines with J gene TRBJ2-7; the D call may be TRBD1 or TRBD2 (5 bases each). Trimming shortened V by 5 bases and J by 7 bases, and 18 bases separated the two germline ends. Germline assignment: CDR1 SEHNR and CDR2 FQNEAQ (reference sequence). CDR3 size: 14 residues. CDR3 coding DNA: TGTGCCAGCAGCCATGACGGGGCTTGGCGGGAGCAGTACTTC. Its protein product is CASSHDGAWREQYF.

This clonotype appeared a few times. The genes are TRBV18 and TRBJ2-6; D unresolved. Germline V gives CDR1 KGHSH, CDR2 LQKENI. V gave up 6 bases and J gave up 4 bases, with 16 bases separating them. CDR3 length equals 16 residues. CDR3 DNA: TGTGCCAGCTCCCAGACACTCGTGGGGGGGGCCAACGTCCTGACTTTC. It yields the protein CASSQTLVGGANVLTF.